Each of the 2 T cell receptor beta chains below was sequenced from the same sample in a study of blood T cells in healthy people across ages. Using a J-beta primer mix together with a sample-barcoded 5' primer, a second PCR was run for roughly 6 to 12 cycles. One entry per CDR3 protein, called by TCRdb with MiXCR from the 5' RACE reads. The table includes 1 million or so distinct CDR3 sequences, approximately 25% detected once. The data were also submitted as part of a second study, on T cells of mothers and their children.

Sequences were obtained from blood. Every receptor here comes from a girl aged 2 to 10 in good health.

This clonotype showed up just once. The J gene is TRBJ1-1, the V gene TRBV6-1; D unclear. The CDR3 runs 10 residues. The V gene's germline CDR1 is MNHNS and CDR2 SASEGT. V was cut by 1 base and J by 12 bases, with 6 bases left in between. The CDR3: CASSEGNSFF. The CDR3 bases are TGTGCCAGCAGTGAAGGGAATTCTTTCTTT.

The sample holds a few counts of this clonotype. The chain uses TRBV24-1 and TRBJ1-1; D perhaps matches TRBD1 (5 bases). V dropped 7 bases and J dropped 3 bases, with 17 bases sitting between them. CDR1 is KGHDR, CDR2 SFDVKD, per germline. The CDR3 has 15 amino acids. The CDR3 bases are TGTGCCACCAGCGGCCACAAACGGGGGGACACTGAAGCTTTCTTT. Its protein is CATSGHKRGDTEAFF.